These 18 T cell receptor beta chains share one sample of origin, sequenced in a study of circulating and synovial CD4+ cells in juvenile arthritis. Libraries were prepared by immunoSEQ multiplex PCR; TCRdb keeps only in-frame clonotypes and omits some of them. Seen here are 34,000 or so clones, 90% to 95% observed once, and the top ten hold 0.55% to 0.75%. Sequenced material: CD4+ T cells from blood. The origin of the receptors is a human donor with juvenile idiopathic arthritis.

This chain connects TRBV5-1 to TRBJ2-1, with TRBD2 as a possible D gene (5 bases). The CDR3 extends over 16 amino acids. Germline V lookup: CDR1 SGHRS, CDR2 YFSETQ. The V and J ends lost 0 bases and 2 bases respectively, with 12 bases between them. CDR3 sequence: CASSLVASGPYNEQFF. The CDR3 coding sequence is TGCGCCAGCAGCTTGGTTGCCAGCGGACCCTACAATGAGCAGTTCTTC.

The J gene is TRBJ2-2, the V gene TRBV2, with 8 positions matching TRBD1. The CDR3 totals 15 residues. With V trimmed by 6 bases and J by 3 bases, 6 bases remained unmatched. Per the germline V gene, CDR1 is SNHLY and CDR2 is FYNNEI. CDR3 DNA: TGTGCCAGCAGGGGGGGACAGGATTACACCGGGGAGCTGTTTTTT. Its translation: CASRGGQDYTGELFF.

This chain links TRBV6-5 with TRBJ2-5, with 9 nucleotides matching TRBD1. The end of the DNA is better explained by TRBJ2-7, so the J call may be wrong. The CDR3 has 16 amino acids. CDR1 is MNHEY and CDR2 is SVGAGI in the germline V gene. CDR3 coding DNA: TGTGCCAGCAGTTACGGCGTGACAGGGGGTGTCTACGAGCAGTACTTC. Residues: CASSYGVTGGVYEQYF.

In DNA form, the CDR3 reads TGTGCCAGCAGCTTGGCCTACAGGGACACTGAAGCTTTCTTT. It encodes CASSLAYRDTEAFF. V and J are TRBV7-2 and TRBJ1-1; D possibly corresponds to TRBD1 (6 bases). V was clipped by 3 bases and J by 3 bases, with 11 bases between them. CDR1 and CDR2 (germline): SGHTA, FQGNSA. The CDR3 spans 14 residues. Full variable domain (missing parts from reference TRBV7-2 and TRBJ1-1): GAGVSQSPSNKVTEKGKDVELRCDPISGHTALYWYRQSLGQGLEFLIYFQGNSAPDKSGLPSDRFSAERTGGSVSTLTIQRTQQEDSAVYLCASSLAYRDTEAFFGQGTRLTVV.

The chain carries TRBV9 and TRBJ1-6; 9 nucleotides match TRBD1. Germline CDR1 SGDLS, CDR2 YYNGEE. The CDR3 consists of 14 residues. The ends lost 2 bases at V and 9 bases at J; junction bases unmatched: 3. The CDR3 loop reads CASSVTGGSSPLHF. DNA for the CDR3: TGTGCCAGCAGCGTTACAGGGGGCTCTTCACCCCTCCACTTT.

The CDR3 reads CASSLSASHGTQSSVTF. The CDR3 DNA reads as TGTGCCAGCAGTTTATCCGCATCCCATGGGACACAGTCGAGTGTTACCTTC. This sequence joins TRBV27 and TRBJ1-2, with D possibly TRBD1 on 6 matching bases. This CDR3 spans 17 amino acids. Germline CDR1 and CDR2: MNHEY and SMNVEV (reference sequence). V dropped 0 bases and J dropped 14 bases, with 28 bases sitting between them.

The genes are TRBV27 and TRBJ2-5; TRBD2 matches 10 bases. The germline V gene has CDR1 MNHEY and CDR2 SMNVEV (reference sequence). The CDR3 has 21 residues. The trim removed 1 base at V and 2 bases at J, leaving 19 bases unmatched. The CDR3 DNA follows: TGTGCCAGCAGTTTATTTTTTAATTCGCGTCTAGCGGGGGCGGTACAAGAGACCCAGTACTTC. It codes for CASSLFFNSRLAGAVQETQYF.

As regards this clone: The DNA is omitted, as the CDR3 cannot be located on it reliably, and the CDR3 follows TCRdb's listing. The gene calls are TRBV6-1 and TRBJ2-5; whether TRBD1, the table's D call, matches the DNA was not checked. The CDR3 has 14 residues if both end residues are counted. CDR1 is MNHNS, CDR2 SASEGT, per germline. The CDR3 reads CASILDRVQETQYF.

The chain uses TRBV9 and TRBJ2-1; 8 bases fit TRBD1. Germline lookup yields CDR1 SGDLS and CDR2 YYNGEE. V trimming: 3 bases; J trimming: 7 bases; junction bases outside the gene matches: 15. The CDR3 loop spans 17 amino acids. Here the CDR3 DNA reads TGTGCCAGCAGCGGCCCCCTCCGGGACAGGTCTTCTAATGAGCAGTTCTTC. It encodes CASSGPLRDRSSNEQFF.

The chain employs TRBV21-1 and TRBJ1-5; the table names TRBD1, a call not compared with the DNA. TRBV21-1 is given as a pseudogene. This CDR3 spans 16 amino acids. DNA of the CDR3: TGTGCCAGCGCCCGGGTAGGGGGTTATAGCAATCAGCCCCAGCATTTT. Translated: CASARVGGYSNQPQHF.

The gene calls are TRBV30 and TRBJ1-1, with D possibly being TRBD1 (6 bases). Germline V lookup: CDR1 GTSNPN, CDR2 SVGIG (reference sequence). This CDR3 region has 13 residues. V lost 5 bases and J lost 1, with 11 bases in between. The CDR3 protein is CAWGGQANTEAFF. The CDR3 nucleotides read TGTGCCTGGGGGGGACAAGCGAACACTGAAGCTTTCTTT.

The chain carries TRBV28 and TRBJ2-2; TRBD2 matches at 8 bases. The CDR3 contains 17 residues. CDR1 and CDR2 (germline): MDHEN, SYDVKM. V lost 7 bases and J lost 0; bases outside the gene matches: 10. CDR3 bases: TGTGCCAGCAAGACCAGACTAGCGCCCTCGAACACCGGGGAGCTGTTTTTT. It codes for CASKTRLAPSNTGELFF.

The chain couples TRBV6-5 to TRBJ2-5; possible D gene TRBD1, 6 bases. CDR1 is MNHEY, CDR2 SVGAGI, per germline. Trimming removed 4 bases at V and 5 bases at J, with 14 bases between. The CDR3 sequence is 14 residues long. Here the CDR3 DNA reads TGTGCCAGCAGTTTAGGCAGGGGTTGGGAGACCCAGTACTTC. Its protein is CASSLGRGWETQYF.

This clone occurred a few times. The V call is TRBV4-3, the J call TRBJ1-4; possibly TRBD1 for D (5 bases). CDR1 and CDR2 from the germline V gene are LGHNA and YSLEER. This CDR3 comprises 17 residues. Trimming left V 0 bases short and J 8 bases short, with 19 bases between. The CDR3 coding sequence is TGCGCCAGCAGCCAAGATTGGGGACGAAGGGCGGGGGAAAAACTGTTTTTT. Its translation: CASSQDWGRRAGEKLFF.

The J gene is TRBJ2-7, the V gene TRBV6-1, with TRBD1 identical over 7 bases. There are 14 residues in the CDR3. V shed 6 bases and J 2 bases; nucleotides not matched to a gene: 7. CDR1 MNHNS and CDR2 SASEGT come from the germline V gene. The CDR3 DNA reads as TGTGCCAGCAGGACGACAGGGCAGGCCTACGAGCAGTACTTC. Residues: CASRTTGQAYEQYF.

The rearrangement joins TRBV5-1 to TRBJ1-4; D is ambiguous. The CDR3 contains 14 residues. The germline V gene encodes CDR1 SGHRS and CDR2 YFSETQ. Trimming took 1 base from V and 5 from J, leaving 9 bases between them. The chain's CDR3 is CASSLSGGNEKLFF. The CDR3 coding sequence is TGCGCCAGCAGCTTGTCAGGAGGGAATGAAAAACTGTTTTTT.

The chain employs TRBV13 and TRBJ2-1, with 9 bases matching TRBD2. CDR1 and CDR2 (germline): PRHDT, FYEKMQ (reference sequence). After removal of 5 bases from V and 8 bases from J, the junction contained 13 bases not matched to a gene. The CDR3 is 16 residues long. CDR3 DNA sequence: TGTGCCAGCAGCCACCGGGAAGCGGGGGGCCTCTATGAGCAGTTCTTC. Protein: CASSHREAGGLYEQFF.

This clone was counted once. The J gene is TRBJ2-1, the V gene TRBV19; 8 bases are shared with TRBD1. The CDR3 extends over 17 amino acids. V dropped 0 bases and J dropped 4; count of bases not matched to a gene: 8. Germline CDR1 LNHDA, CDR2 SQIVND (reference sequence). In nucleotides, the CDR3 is TGTGCCAGTAGTATAGATCCAGGGGGCCCGGTATACAATGAGCAGTTCTTC. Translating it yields CASSIDPGGPVYNEQFF.